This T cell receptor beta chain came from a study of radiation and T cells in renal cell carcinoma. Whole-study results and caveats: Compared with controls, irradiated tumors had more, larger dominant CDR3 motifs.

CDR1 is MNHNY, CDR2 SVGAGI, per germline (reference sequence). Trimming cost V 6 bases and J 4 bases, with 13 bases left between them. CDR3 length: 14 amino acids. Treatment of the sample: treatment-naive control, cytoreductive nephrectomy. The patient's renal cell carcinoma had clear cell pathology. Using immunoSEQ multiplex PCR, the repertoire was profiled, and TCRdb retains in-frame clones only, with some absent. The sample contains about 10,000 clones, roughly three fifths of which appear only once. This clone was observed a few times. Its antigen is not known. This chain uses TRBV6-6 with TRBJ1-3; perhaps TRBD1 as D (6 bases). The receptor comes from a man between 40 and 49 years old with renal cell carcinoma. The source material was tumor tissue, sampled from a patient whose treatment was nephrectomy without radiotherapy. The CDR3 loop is CASRRTAQGNTIYF. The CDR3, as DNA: TGTGCCAGCAGAAGGACAGCCCAGGGAAACACCATATATTTT.